These 14 T cell receptor beta chains were sequenced from one sample in a study of vaccination and CD4 T cells after COVID-19. The Oncomine TCR Beta short-read assay generated sequence data from the DNA of cultured CD4+ T cells. MiXCR was run by TCRdb on the PCR reads, yielding one entry per CDR3 protein. The repertoire holds more than 20,000 distinct CDR3 sequences, with roughly 44% as singletons. Time point described: late sampling 161 to 241 days after vaccination in a few convalescent patients. Treatment meaning: roughly 10-day PBMC culture with coronavirus spike peptide pools or control peptides (ViraFEST assay). These receptors are not linked to any known antigen. Sequenced here: CD4+ T cells from blood, cultured in vitro, sampled about 7 months after SARS-CoV-2 vaccination. The receptors stem from a human donor who had recovered from COVID-19.

The chain combines TRBV28 with TRBJ1-2; maybe TRBD1 (5 bases). Germline loops: CDR1 MDHEN, CDR2 SYDVKM. The V end lost 8 bases, the J end lost 4 bases, and 20 bases lay between the germline ends. The CDR3 runs 15 residues. The DNA of the CDR3 is TGTGCCAGCTCCCCCGGGACCCAAGTCTCCTATGGCTACACCTTC. Translation gives CASSPGTQVSYGYTF.

The chain uses TRBV19 and TRBJ1-2; possibly TRBD1 for D (6 bases). The CDR3 is made up of 13 amino acids. Germline loops: CDR1 LNHDA, CDR2 SQIVND (reference sequence). With 8 bases removed from V and 8 bases from J, the gap between germline ends came to 18 bases. CDR3 region: CASSQGTSSGYTF. CDR3 DNA: TGTGCCAGTTCTCAGGGGACCTCTAGCGGCTACACCTTC.

CDR3 in DNA: TGTGCCAGCAGCAACCACCTGGGGGGCCCTGGGGCCAACGTCCTGACTTTC. Amino acids: CASSNHLGGPGANVLTF. The chain is built from TRBV7-8 and TRBJ2-6; D may match TRBD1 or TRBD2 (6 bases each). Germline values: CDR1 SGHVS, CDR2 FQNEAQ. This CDR3 is 17 amino acids long. Trimming took off 5 bases at V and 2 bases at J, with 16 bases between the two ends.

The V gene is TRBV2, the J gene TRBJ1-6, with TRBD1 matching 9 bases. The CDR3 loop spans 12 amino acids. Germline V lookup: CDR1 SNHLY, CDR2 FYNNEI. J gave up 5 bases and V 11 bases, and 1 base lay outside the gene matches. CDR3 DNA: TGTGCCGGACAGGGGAATAATTCACCCCTCCACTTT. Protein sequence: CAGQGNNSPLHF.

This sequence joins TRBV7-8 and TRBJ2-3; a possible D gene is TRBD1 (5 bases). The length of the CDR3 is 14 residues. Between the trimmed V and J ends, which lost 5 bases and 5 bases, there was a span of 14 bases. In germline, CDR1 is SGHVS, CDR2 FQNEAQ. CDR3: CASSPRVRGDTQYF. The CDR3, as DNA: TGTGCCAGCAGCCCAAGGGTTAGGGGAGATACGCAGTATTTT.

This clonotype was found a few times. This chain links TRBV15 with TRBJ1-2; 7 nucleotides align to TRBD1. With V trimmed by 2 bases and J by 4 bases, 10 bases remained unmatched. Germline assignment: CDR1 LNHNV and CDR2 YYDKDF (reference sequence). This CDR3 is 16 amino acids long. The CDR3 spells CATSRPRDRAGYGYTF. The DNA of the CDR3 is TGTGCCACCAGCAGACCTCGAGACAGGGCCGGCTATGGCTACACCTTC.

V gene TRBV20-1 combines with J gene TRBJ2-1, with 11 nucleotides matching TRBD2. The germline V gene has CDR1 DFQATT and CDR2 SNEGSKA (reference sequence). Trimming at V came to 0 bases and at J to 6 bases, leaving 7 bases not matched to a gene. The CDR3 runs to 16 residues. The CDR3 region is CSARDLALAGGNEQFF. The CDR3 DNA is TGCAGTGCTAGAGATCTCGCGCTAGCGGGAGGCAATGAGCAGTTCTTC.

The genes are TRBV30 and TRBJ2-3; TRBD2 matches 9 bases. Unmatched junction bases numbered 6, after V lost 2 bases and J lost 0 bases. Germline CDR1 and CDR2: GTSNPN and SVGIG (reference sequence). The CDR3 totals 16 residues. The CDR3 nucleotides read TGTGCCTGGAGTCCCGGACTAGCGCTGAGCACAGATACGCAGTATTTT. This gives the protein CAWSPGLALSTDTQYF.

The chain couples TRBV6-5 to TRBJ1-2; D is undetermined. Trimming took off 3 bases at V and 6 bases at J, with 23 bases between the two ends. This CDR3 has 17 residues. CDR1 and CDR2 from the germline V gene are MNHEY and SVGAGI. CDR3 residues: CASSYKYQSTLSHGYTF. As DNA, the CDR3 is TGTGCCAGCAGTTATAAGTACCAATCCACGCTGAGCCATGGCTACACCTTC.

The CDR3 bases are TGTGCCAGCAGCCCGCCGGACAGGGGTAGTCAGCCCCAGCATTTT. Translated: CASSPPDRGSQPQHF. This rearrangement joins TRBV7-4 to TRBJ1-5; 9 nucleotides align to TRBD1. The CDR3 extends over 15 amino acids. V lost 5 bases to trimming and J lost 6 bases; unmatched junction nucleotides: 8. Germline V gene data show CDR1 as SGHVT and CDR2 as SQSDAQ. Using reference TRBV7-4 and TRBJ1-5 for the parts outside the CDR3, the full variable domain is GAGVSQSPRYKVAKRGRDVALRCDSISGHVTLYWYRQTLGQGSEVLTYSQSDAQRDKSGRPSGRFSAERPERSVSTLKIQRTEQGDSAVYLCASSPPDRGSQPQHFGDGTRLSIL.

This sequence joins TRBV6-1 and TRBJ2-5, with a possible D match to TRBD2 (6 bases). Deletions cut 8 bases from V and 5 bases from J, with 15 bases between. The CDR3 contains 13 residues. Germline assignment: CDR1 MNHNS and CDR2 SASEGT. The CDR3 loop reads CASLGGVLETQYF. The CDR3 nucleotides read TGTGCCAGCTTGGGGGGAGTCCTGGAGACCCAGTACTTC.

There are a few counts of this clonotype. This chain uses TRBV15 with TRBJ2-3; TRBD1 matches at 11 bases. The CDR3 is 17 amino acids. Trimming cost V 2 bases and J 3 bases; bases outside gene matches: 7. Germline CDR1 LNHNV, CDR2 YYDKDF (reference sequence). The CDR3 spells CATSRSGTGGRTDTQYF. Written as DNA, the CDR3 is TGTGCCACCAGCAGATCCGGGACAGGGGGAAGAACAGATACGCAGTATTTT.

This clonotype showed up just a few times. The rearrangement joins TRBV6-1 to TRBJ2-1; 11 bases match TRBD2. Germline loops: CDR1 MNHNS, CDR2 SASEGT. This CDR3 has 15 residues. The V and J ends lost 6 bases and 4 bases, in that order; junction bases with no gene match: 5. Here the CDR3 DNA reads TGTGCCAGCAGCAATCTAGCGGGAGGTTACAATGAGCAGTTCTTC. Protein product: CASSNLAGGYNEQFF.

The chain employs TRBV6-1 and TRBJ1-1; TRBD1 matches 7 bases. V shed 5 bases, J shed 0 bases, and the junction held 9 bases outside the gene matches. The CDR3 totals 16 residues. CDR1 MNHNS and CDR2 SASEGT come from the germline V gene. The CDR3 DNA sequence: TGTGCCAGCAGTACCCGGGCGACAGGGATGAACACTGAAGCTTTCTTT. Translating gives CASSTRATGMNTEAFF.